Listed below are T cell receptor beta chains from one sample, sequenced in a study of blood T cell repertoires in COVID-19. Clones were sequenced by immunoSEQ multiplex PCR, and TCRdb holds only the in-frame ones, with some missing. The data contain around 120,000 clones, approximately 84% of them singletons. Input material: peripheral blood. The receptors here all came from a man in his 70s with active or convalescent COVID-19. Each CDR3 is given with its conserved first and last residue. A D gene is named only where the DNA matches it firmly. Clone size is not always given. Where it is, it says once, few, many or a class for expanded clones.

abundance: -
d_gene: -
v_gene: TRBV2
j_gene: TRBJ1-4
CDR3aa: CASRGGTLPTNEKLFF
CDR3nt: TGTGCCAGCAGGGGAGGGACACTCCCAACTAATGAAAAACTGTTTTTT

abundance: -
d_gene: -
v_gene: TRBV6-2/TRBV6-3
j_gene: TRBJ1-1
CDR3aa: CASSYSRGLGTEAFF
CDR3nt: TGTGCCAGCAGTTACTCGCGGGGTTTAGGCACTGAAGCTTTCTTT

abundance: -
d_gene: -
v_gene: TRBV5-1
j_gene: TRBJ2-5
CDR3aa: CASSLGQGQETQYF
CDR3nt: TGCGCCAGCAGCTTGGGTCAGGGACAAGAGACCCAGTACTTC

abundance: -
d_gene: -
v_gene: TRBV19
j_gene: TRBJ1-5
CDR3aa: CASSYRLNQPQHF
CDR3nt: TGTGCCAGTAGTTACAGGTTAAATCAGCCCCAGCATTTT

abundance: once
d_gene: -
v_gene: TRBV28
j_gene: TRBJ1-2
CDR3aa: CASSFPGLVGYGYTF
CDR3nt: TGTGCCAGCAGTTTTCCAGGGTTGGTTGGCTATGGCTACACCTTC

abundance: -
d_gene: -
v_gene: TRBV18
j_gene: TRBJ2-7
CDR3aa: CASSRTALPYEQYF
CDR3nt: TGTGCCAGCTCACGGACAGCTTTACCCTACGAGCAGTACTTC

abundance: -
d_gene: -
v_gene: TRBV6-2/TRBV6-3
j_gene: TRBJ1-2
CDR3aa: CASSALGVGYTF
CDR3nt: TGTGCCAGCAGTGCCTTAGGGGTCGGCTACACCTTC

abundance: -
d_gene: -
v_gene: TRBV28
j_gene: TRBJ2-5
CDR3aa: CASSLGGGVGQETQYF
CDR3nt: TGTGCCAGCAGTTTAGGTGGCGGGGTAGGGCAAGAGACCCAGTACTTC

abundance: few
d_gene: TRBD1
v_gene: TRBV5-6
j_gene: TRBJ2-7
CDR3aa: CASSLVGAGGGEQYF
CDR3nt: TGTGCCAGCAGCTTGGTAGGGGCAGGGGGCGGCGAGCAGTACTTC

abundance: -
d_gene: -
v_gene: TRBV7-9
j_gene: TRBJ1-3
CDR3aa: CASRWGQGLSGNTIYF
CDR3nt: TGTGCCAGCAGATGGGGCCAGGGACTATCTGGAAACACCATATATTTT

abundance: few
d_gene: -
v_gene: TRBV11-2
j_gene: TRBJ1-6
CDR3aa: CASSFSGGASPLHF
CDR3nt: TGTGCCAGCAGCTTTTCCGGGGGAGCGTCACCCCTCCACTTT

abundance: -
d_gene: -
v_gene: TRBV19
j_gene: TRBJ2-7
CDR3aa: CASSTGGAPYEQYF
CDR3nt: TGTGCCAGTAGTACCGGGGGAGCGCCTTACGAGCAGTACTTC

abundance: -
d_gene: TRBD1
v_gene: TRBV5-1
j_gene: TRBJ1-6
CDR3aa: CASSSTGTQGWASPLHF
CDR3nt: TGCGCCAGCAGCTCGACAGGAACACAGGGGTGGGCTTCACCCCTCCACTTT

abundance: -
d_gene: TRBD1
v_gene: TRBV7-9
j_gene: TRBJ2-3
CDR3aa: CASSLGQGVGDTQYF
CDR3nt: TGTGCCAGCAGCTTAGGACAGGGGGTCGGAGATACGCAGTATTTT

abundance: -
d_gene: TRBD2
v_gene: TRBV5-6
j_gene: TRBJ2-3
CDR3aa: CASSWLAGGSSTDTQYF
CDR3nt: TGTGCCAGCAGCTGGCTAGCGGGAGGGTCAAGCACAGATACGCAGTATTTT

abundance: -
d_gene: TRBD1
v_gene: TRBV6-5
j_gene: TRBJ1-1
CDR3aa: CASSYGGGRNTEAFF
CDR3nt: TGTGCCAGCAGTTACGGAGGGGGCAGGAACACTGAAGCTTTCTTT

abundance: -
d_gene: TRBD1
v_gene: TRBV6-5
j_gene: TRBJ1-2
CDR3aa: CASRGGTALGGYTF
CDR3nt: TGTGCCAGCAGAGGGGGGACAGCCCTCGGTGGCTACACCTTC

abundance: -
d_gene: TRBD1
v_gene: TRBV24-1
j_gene: TRBJ1-2
CDR3aa: CATSDSDRVRSYNYGYTF
CDR3nt: TGTGCCACCAGTGATTCGGACAGGGTAAGGTCTTATAACTATGGCTACACCTTC

abundance: few
d_gene: TRBD2
v_gene: TRBV29-1
j_gene: TRBJ2-3
CDR3aa: CSTLGGGADTQYF
CDR3nt: TGCAGCACCTTGGGGGGAGGGGCAGATACGCAGTATTTT

abundance: -
d_gene: -
v_gene: TRBV12-1
j_gene: TRBJ1-4
CDR3aa: CASTRKTGGEKLFF
CDR3nt: TGTGCCAGTACGAGGAAAACAGGGGGGGAAAAACTGTTTTTT

abundance: once
d_gene: TRBD1
v_gene: TRBV4-2
j_gene: TRBJ2-7
CDR3aa: CASSLGTGTGTYEQYF
CDR3nt: TGTGCCAGCAGCTTGGGGACGGGGACAGGGACCTACGAGCAGTACTTC

abundance: -
d_gene: -
v_gene: TRBV2
j_gene: TRBJ2-7
CDR3aa: CASNLARYEQYF
CDR3nt: TGTGCCAGCAACCTAGCCCGCTACGAGCAGTACTTC

abundance: -
d_gene: TRBD2
v_gene: TRBV29-1
j_gene: TRBJ2-7
CDR3aa: CSARTSGVYEQYF
CDR3nt: TGCAGCGCCCGGACTAGCGGGGTCTACGAGCAGTACTTC

abundance: -
d_gene: -
v_gene: TRBV5-6
j_gene: TRBJ1-1
CDR3aa: CASSLGGGRLNTEAFF
CDR3nt: TGTGCCAGCAGCCTCGGGGGGGGCCGGTTGAACACTGAAGCTTTCTTT

abundance: -
d_gene: TRBD2
v_gene: TRBV11-3
j_gene: TRBJ2-5
CDR3aa: CASSSGLAVPGETQYF
CDR3nt: TGTGCCAGCAGCTCGGGACTAGCGGTTCCCGGGGAGACCCAGTACTTC

abundance: -
d_gene: -
v_gene: TRBV30
j_gene: TRBJ1-2
CDR3aa: CAWSGRNYGYTF
CDR3nt: TGTGCCTGGAGTGGCAGGAACTATGGCTACACCTTC

abundance: -
d_gene: TRBD1
v_gene: TRBV11-3
j_gene: TRBJ1-4
CDR3aa: CASSHNLGTGVNEKLFF
CDR3nt: TGTGCCAGCAGCCACAACTTAGGGACAGGGGTTAATGAAAAACTGTTTTTT

abundance: -
d_gene: TRBD2
v_gene: TRBV11-3
j_gene: TRBJ2-3
CDR3aa: CASSLRQRRGVSRNTQYF
CDR3nt: TGTGCCAGCAGCTTGCGACAGAGGCGGGGGGTCTCGAGAAACACGCAGTATTTT

abundance: -
d_gene: TRBD2
v_gene: TRBV6-6
j_gene: TRBJ2-1
CDR3aa: CASSPPPTAGGRGEQFF
CDR3nt: TGTGCCAGCAGTCCCCCCCCCACAGCGGGGGGGCGCGGTGAGCAGTTCTTC

abundance: -
d_gene: -
v_gene: TRBV18
j_gene: TRBJ2-7
CDR3aa: CASSPPGSRPYEQYF
CDR3nt: TGTGCCAGCTCACCTCCAGGGTCGCGGCCCTACGAGCAGTACTTC

abundance: -
d_gene: TRBD2
v_gene: TRBV4-3
j_gene: TRBJ2-1
CDR3aa: CASSPRLAGGSNEQFF
CDR3nt: TGCGCCAGCAGCCCCCGACTAGCGGGAGGGTCCAATGAGCAGTTCTTC

abundance: once
d_gene: -
v_gene: TRBV4-1
j_gene: TRBJ1-1
CDR3aa: CASSQVIGNTEAFF
CDR3nt: TGCGCCAGCAGCCAAGTTATCGGGAACACTGAAGCTTTCTTT

abundance: -
d_gene: TRBD2
v_gene: TRBV13
j_gene: TRBJ2-4
CDR3aa: CASSSTQAGGSIAKNIQYF
CDR3nt: TGTGCCAGCAGCTCGACCCAAGCGGGAGGGTCGATAGCCAAAAACATTCAGTACTTC

abundance: few
d_gene: -
v_gene: TRBV5-4
j_gene: TRBJ2-6
CDR3aa: CASSSVSGANVLTF
CDR3nt: TGTGCCAGCAGCTCAGTATCGGGGGCCAACGTCCTGACTTTC

abundance: -
d_gene: TRBD2
v_gene: TRBV3-1/TRBV3-2
j_gene: TRBJ2-1
CDR3aa: CASSQESLAGQYNEQFF
CDR3nt: TGTGCCAGCAGCCAAGAGTCCCTAGCGGGACAGTACAATGAGCAGTTCTTC

abundance: -
d_gene: -
v_gene: TRBV5-1
j_gene: TRBJ2-3
CDR3aa: CASSLYPDTQYF
CDR3nt: TGCGCCAGCAGCTTGTATCCAGATACGCAGTATTTT

abundance: -
d_gene: TRBD2
v_gene: TRBV7-2
j_gene: TRBJ2-5
CDR3aa: CASSPRLSPSGVLGETQYF
CDR3nt: TGTGCCAGCAGCCCCCGTCTCTCCCCTAGCGGGGTCCTGGGAGAGACCCAGTACTTC

abundance: -
d_gene: TRBD2
v_gene: TRBV3-1/TRBV3-2
j_gene: TRBJ2-4
CDR3aa: CASSQAGTSGGLSKNIQYF
CDR3nt: TGTGCCAGCAGCCAAGCCGGGACTAGCGGGGGGCTGTCCAAAAACATTCAGTACTTC

abundance: -
d_gene: TRBD1
v_gene: TRBV10-3
j_gene: TRBJ2-1
CDR3aa: CAISETGGVYNEQFF
CDR3nt: TGTGCCATCAGTGAAACAGGGGGCGTCTACAATGAGCAGTTCTTC

abundance: -
d_gene: TRBD2
v_gene: TRBV7-2
j_gene: TRBJ2-5
CDR3aa: CASSPARGGGETQYF
CDR3nt: TGTGCCAGCAGCCCAGCCCGGGGGGGCGGTGAGACCCAGTACTTC

abundance: -
d_gene: -
v_gene: TRBV25-1
j_gene: TRBJ1-1
CDR3aa: CASSASKGSPAFF
CDR3nt: TGTGCCAGCAGTGCCTCGAAGGGGTCCCCAGCTTTCTTT

abundance: -
d_gene: -
v_gene: TRBV10-2
j_gene: TRBJ1-2
CDR3aa: CASSPGTYGYTF
CDR3nt: TGCGCCAGCAGCCCCGGGACTTATGGCTACACCTTC

abundance: -
d_gene: TRBD2
v_gene: TRBV7-3
j_gene: TRBJ2-2
CDR3aa: CASSLLASGRAGPTGELFF
CDR3nt: TGTGCCAGCAGCTTACTGGCTAGCGGGAGGGCCGGGCCGACCGGGGAGCTGTTTTTT

abundance: -
d_gene: -
v_gene: TRBV30
j_gene: TRBJ1-1
CDR3aa: CAWSVPGRRMNTEAFF
CDR3nt: TGTGCCTGGAGTGTACCGGGAAGAAGGATGAACACTGAAGCTTTCTTT

abundance: -
d_gene: -
v_gene: TRBV28
j_gene: TRBJ2-7
CDR3aa: CASSLFTGFSYEQYF
CDR3nt: TGTGCCAGCAGTTTATTCACAGGGTTCTCCTACGAGCAGTACTTC

abundance: -
d_gene: -
v_gene: TRBV27
j_gene: TRBJ1-5
CDR3aa: CASSLNQPQHF
CDR3nt: TGTGCCAGCAGTCTTAATCAGCCCCAGCATTTT

abundance: -
d_gene: TRBD2
v_gene: TRBV2
j_gene: TRBJ2-3
CDR3aa: CASKELAANTDTQYF
CDR3nt: TGTGCCAGCAAAGAACTAGCGGCAAACACAGATACGCAGTATTTT

abundance: -
d_gene: TRBD1
v_gene: TRBV24-1
j_gene: TRBJ2-7
CDR3aa: CATSDGTASYEQYF
CDR3nt: TGTGCCACCAGTGATGGGACAGCCTCCTACGAGCAGTACTTC

abundance: -
d_gene: TRBD1
v_gene: TRBV9
j_gene: TRBJ1-1
CDR3aa: CASSGGTGTNTEAFF
CDR3nt: TGTGCCAGCAGCGGGGGGACAGGGACGAACACTGAAGCTTTCTTT

abundance: -
d_gene: TRBD2
v_gene: TRBV11-3
j_gene: TRBJ2-3
CDR3aa: CASSPTSGSDTQYF
CDR3nt: TGTGCCAGCAGCCCGACTAGCGGTTCAGATACGCAGTATTTT

abundance: -
d_gene: TRBD1
v_gene: TRBV24-1
j_gene: TRBJ2-1
CDR3aa: CATSDPQGAGEQFF
CDR3nt: TGTGCCACCAGTGATCCACAGGGGGCAGGTGAGCAGTTCTTC

abundance: many
d_gene: TRBD1
v_gene: TRBV3-1/TRBV3-2
j_gene: TRBJ1-2
CDR3aa: CASSPTTGPGYTF
CDR3nt: TGTGCCAGCAGCCCCACGACAGGGCCTGGCTACACCTTC

abundance: -
d_gene: TRBD1
v_gene: TRBV7-9
j_gene: TRBJ2-1
CDR3aa: CASSDRSPDRSSYNEQFF
CDR3nt: TGTGCCAGCAGCGACCGCTCCCCGGACAGGAGCTCCTACAATGAGCAGTTCTTC

abundance: -
d_gene: TRBD2
v_gene: TRBV7-2
j_gene: TRBJ2-5
CDR3aa: CASRKGLAGGPRETQYF
CDR3nt: TGTGCCAGCAGAAAGGGACTAGCGGGGGGGCCGCGGGAGACCCAGTACTTC

abundance: -
d_gene: TRBD1
v_gene: TRBV19
j_gene: TRBJ1-3
CDR3aa: CASNDLDRPGGNTIYF
CDR3nt: TGTGCCAGTAACGACCTGGACAGGCCGGGTGGAAACACCATATATTTT

abundance: -
d_gene: TRBD2
v_gene: TRBV9
j_gene: TRBJ2-1
CDR3aa: CASSVAGGIYNEQFF
CDR3nt: TGTGCCAGCAGCGTAGCGGGAGGAATCTACAATGAGCAGTTCTTC

abundance: once
d_gene: TRBD1
v_gene: TRBV9
j_gene: TRBJ2-1
CDR3aa: CASSQTGDTYNEQFF
CDR3nt: TGTGCCAGCAGTCAGACAGGGGACACCTACAATGAGCAGTTCTTC